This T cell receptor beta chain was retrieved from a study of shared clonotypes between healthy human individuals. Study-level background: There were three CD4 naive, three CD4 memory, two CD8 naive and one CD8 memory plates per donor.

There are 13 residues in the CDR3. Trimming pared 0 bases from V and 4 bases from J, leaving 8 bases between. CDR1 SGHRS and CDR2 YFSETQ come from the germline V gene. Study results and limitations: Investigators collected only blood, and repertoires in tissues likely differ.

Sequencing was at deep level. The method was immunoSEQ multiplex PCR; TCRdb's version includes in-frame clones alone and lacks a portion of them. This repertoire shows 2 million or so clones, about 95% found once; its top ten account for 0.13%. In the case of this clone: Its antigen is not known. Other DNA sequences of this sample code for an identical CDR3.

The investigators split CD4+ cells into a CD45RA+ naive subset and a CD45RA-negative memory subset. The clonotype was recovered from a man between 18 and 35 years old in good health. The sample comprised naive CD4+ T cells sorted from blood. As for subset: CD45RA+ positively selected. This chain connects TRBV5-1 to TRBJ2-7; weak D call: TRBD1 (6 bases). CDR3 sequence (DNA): TGCGCCAGCAGCTTGGACAGGGAATACGAGCAGTACTTC. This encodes CASSLDREYEQYF.